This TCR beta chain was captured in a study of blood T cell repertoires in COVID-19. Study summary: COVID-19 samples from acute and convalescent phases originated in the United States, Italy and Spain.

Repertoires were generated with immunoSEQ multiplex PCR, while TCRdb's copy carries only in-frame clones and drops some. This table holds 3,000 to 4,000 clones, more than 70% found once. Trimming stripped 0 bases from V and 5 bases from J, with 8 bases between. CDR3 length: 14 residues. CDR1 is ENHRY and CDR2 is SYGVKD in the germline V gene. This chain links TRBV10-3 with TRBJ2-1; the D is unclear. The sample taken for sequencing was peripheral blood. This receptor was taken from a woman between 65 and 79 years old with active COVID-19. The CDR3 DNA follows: TGTGCCATCAGTGAGTCTGTGGCAGACAATGAGCAGTTCTTC. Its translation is CAISESVADNEQFF.